This T cell receptor beta chain was documented in a study of human T cells and chemical hapten exposure. Study summary: Mostly female patients had alopecia areata, totalis or universalis. General study results and limits: The number of TCRs above 1 in 1000 frequency did not change after DPC sensitization.

Regarding this clonotype: The antigen is unknown.

Unique molecular identifiers were attached to individual cDNA molecules within the library. TCRdb reprocessed the RACE reads with MiXCR, giving one entry per CDR3 protein. The sample holds 120,000 or so distinct CDR3 sequences, around 11% seen once. CDR3 size: 12 residues. Germline CDR1 is DFQATT and CDR2 is SNEGSKA (reference sequence). V was clipped by 7 bases and J by 4 bases, with 10 bases between them. The time point denotes: patch test 3, about 24 weeks after DPC sensitization. Treatment noted: therapeutic diphenylcyclopropenone sensitization with weekly scalp DPC. The origin of this receptor is a woman aged 50 to 60 with alopecia areata. Some clones in this sample may be carry-over from other donors' samples. The rearrangement joins TRBV20-1 to TRBJ1-4; the D gene is possibly TRBD1 (6 bases). The starting material was whole blood, obtained in connection with sensitization to the hapten diphenylcyclopropenone (DPC). CDR3 sequence reads: CSVDSRNEKLFF. The CDR3, as DNA: TGCAGTGTGGACAGCCGTAATGAAAAACTGTTTTTT.